The source of this TCR beta chain is a study of cytomegalovirus exposure and HLA in healthy donors. The study, taken as a whole, reports: Later analysis revealed greater clonal expansion in HLA-associated TCR beta chains than in equally common others. According to the study, roughly 180 TCR beta chains were cytomegalovirus-associated. Donors belonging to an Asian-associated ancestry cluster reportedly showed fewer N-insertions in productive TCRs than the roughly 700-donor mean, according to what a later analysis found. Researchers reported in a later analysis that common viral pathogens appeared linked to several top clusters.

A word on this clone: Its specificity is unknown.

Use of 60 Vbeta and 13 Jbeta primers characterized the PCR. TCRdb's copy holds only in-frame clones and misses some; the assay was immunoSEQ multiplex PCR. This sample has 100,000 to 150,000 clones, with about 10% found just once. This CDR3 spans 13 amino acids. Trimming at V came to 7 bases and at J to 5 bases, leaving 3 bases not matched to a gene. Per the germline V gene, CDR1 is LGHNT and CDR2 is FRNRAP. The sample comprised PBMCs. The sequence was collected from a woman under 30 in good health and CMV-seropositive. V usage is TRBV12-5 and J usage is TRBJ1-5; 9 bases agree with TRBD1. Written as DNA, the CDR3 is TGTGCTAGTGCCACAGGGGGCCATCAGCCCCAGCATTTT. Its protein product is CASATGGHQPQHF.